A single sample gave rise to the 29 T cell receptor beta chains below, sequenced in a study of early stage breast cancer tumors. Some clones are missing from TCRdb's copy, which holds only in-frame ones; the method was immunoSEQ multiplex PCR. The sample holds just under 30,000 clones, 84% seen once. Input material: blood. These TCRs come from a person in their fifties with breast cancer.

A single count supports this clone. This same CDR3 is encoded by further DNA sequences in the sample. This chain links TRBV27 with TRBJ1-1; tentative D call: TRBD1 (6 bases). The germline V gene encodes CDR1 MNHEY and CDR2 SMNVEV (reference sequence). This CDR3 has 12 amino acids. Trimming left V 8 bases short and J 1 base short, with 8 bases between. The CDR3 spells CASRTANTEAFF. DNA for the CDR3: TGTGCCAGCCGGACAGCGAACACTGAAGCTTTCTTT.

This sequence joins TRBV11-1 and TRBJ2-7; 11 positions match TRBD1. The CDR3 has 15 amino acids. Germline V CDR1 and CDR2: SGHAT, FQDESV (reference sequence). The V gene end was trimmed by 1 base and the J gene end by 3 bases; junction bases not matched to a gene: 2. CDR3 nucleotide sequence: TGTGCCAGCAGCTTAGTTGGGACAGGGGGCTACGAGCAGTACTTC. Translating gives CASSLVGTGGYEQYF.

The chain couples TRBV28 to TRBJ1-1; TRBD1 matches at 8 bases. Unmatched junction bases numbered 9, after V lost 5 bases and J lost 4 bases. The length of the CDR3 is 15 residues. The germline V gene has CDR1 MDHEN and CDR2 SYDVKM. The DNA for the CDR3 is TGTGCCAGCAGTACCCGTACAGGGGGACGCACTGAAGCTTTCTTT. Protein product: CASSTRTGGRTEAFF.

The chain links TRBV19 to TRBJ1-5; 8 nucleotides line up with TRBD1. Germline V lookup: CDR1 LNHDA, CDR2 SQIVND (reference sequence). The CDR3 contains 16 residues. The V and J ends lost 4 bases and 8 bases, in that order; junction bases with no gene match: 13. The CDR3 protein is CASSTNDRGGEEPQHF. The CDR3 DNA is TGTGCCAGTAGTACGAATGACAGGGGTGGGGAGGAGCCCCAGCATTTT.

The rearrangement joins TRBV10-1 to TRBJ1-2, with a possible D match to TRBD1 (5 bases). The germline V and J ends were trimmed by 2 bases and 3 bases, with 22 bases remaining between them. Germline V gives CDR1 WNHNN, CDR2 SYGVQD (reference sequence). The CDR3 loop spans 18 amino acids. CDR3 protein: CASSEGRDFDLPYYGYTF. For the CDR3, the DNA is TGCGCCAGCAGTGAGGGACGGGACTTCGACCTGCCTTACTATGGCTACACCTTC.

This chain links TRBV19 with TRBJ1-5, with 7 nucleotides matching TRBD1. CDR3 length equals 13 residues. V was clipped by 6 bases and J by 5 bases; unmatched bases: 4. Germline lookup yields CDR1 LNHDA and CDR2 SQIVND (reference sequence). CDR3 nucleotide sequence: TGTGCCAGTAGCTGGGACAGATATCAGCCCCAGCATTTT. It translates to CASSWDRYQPQHF.

V usage is TRBV6-5 and J usage is TRBJ2-7; D call uncertain. This CDR3 has 13 amino acids. Trimming took 6 bases from V and 6 from J, leaving 15 bases between them. In germline, CDR1 is MNHEY, CDR2 SVGAGI. In nucleotides, the CDR3 is TGTGCCAGCAGACTCTCAGGCCCAGGCGAGCAGTACTTC. Translating it yields CASRLSGPGEQYF.

The chain recombines TRBV7-2 with TRBJ2-7, with 12 positions matching TRBD1. The CDR3 is 17 amino acids. Per the germline V gene, CDR1 is SGHTA and CDR2 is FQGNSA. V trimming: 5 bases; J trimming: 7 bases; junction bases outside the gene matches: 15. DNA of the CDR3: TGTGCCAGCAGCACCAGGGACTGGGACAGGGGGCTAGAGGAGCAGTACTTC. This encodes CASSTRDWDRGLEEQYF.

The chain combines TRBV4-2 with TRBJ1-4, with 7 bases identical to TRBD1. This CDR3 contains 13 residues. The V and J ends lost 0 bases and 15 bases, in that order; junction bases with no gene match: 7. The germline V gene encodes CDR1 LGHNA and CDR2 YNFKEQ. CDR3 region: CASSQEGGGLLFF. CDR3 DNA sequence: TGTGCCAGCAGCCAAGAAGGGGGCGGGCTTTTGTTTTTT.

This chain links TRBV6-6 with TRBJ2-2; 7 nucleotides line up with TRBD1. Germline CDR1 reads MNHNY; CDR2 reads SVGAGI (reference sequence). J gave up 5 bases and V 6 bases, and 9 bases lay outside the gene matches. The CDR3 runs 15 residues. DNA of the CDR3: TGTGCCAGCAGAACACCCACAGGGGTTACCGGGGAGCTGTTTTTT. This translates into CASRTPTGVTGELFF.

The V gene is TRBV19, the J gene TRBJ2-7; TRBD1 aligns across 8 bases. Germline assignment: CDR1 LNHDA and CDR2 SQIVND (reference sequence). Unmatched junction bases numbered 4, after V lost 5 bases and J lost 4 bases. The CDR3 contains 13 residues. The CDR3 region is CASSPYRGYEQYF. CDR3 coding DNA: TGTGCCAGTAGTCCCTACAGGGGGTACGAGCAGTACTTC.

The chain uses TRBV14 and TRBJ1-3; 9 bases are a match to TRBD1. Germline V CDR1 and CDR2: SGHDN, FVKESK. The J segment lost 8 bases and the V segment lost 3 bases, leaving 5 bases of the junction unmatched. This CDR3 spans 14 amino acids. The CDR3 loop is CASSQRGQGYTIYF. The CDR3 nucleotides read TGTGCCAGCAGCCAGAGGGGACAGGGCTACACCATATATTTT.

The rearrangement links TRBV5-4 to TRBJ2-1; D unresolved. CDR3 length equals 15 residues. Between the trimmed V and J ends, which lost 0 bases and 9 bases, there was a span of 16 bases. Germline loops: CDR1 SGHNT, CDR2 YYREEE (reference sequence). The CDR3: CASSLGLPTASEQFF. CDR3 in DNA: TGTGCCAGCAGCTTGGGCCTACCCACTGCCAGTGAGCAGTTCTTC. Together with reference TRBV5-4 and TRBJ2-1, the CDR3 gives the full variable domain: ETGVTQSPTHLIKTRGQQVTLRCSSQSGHNTVSWYQQALGQGPQFIFQYYREEENGRGNFPPRFSGLQFPNYSSELNVNALELDDSALYLCASSLGLPTASEQFFGPGTRLTVL.

The rearrangement uses TRBV19 and TRBJ2-7, with 8 bases lining up with TRBD1. Germline trimming cut 8 bases from V and 2 bases from J; bases unmatched to any gene: 5. The V gene's germline CDR1 is LNHDA and CDR2 SQIVND (reference sequence). The CDR3 is made up of 13 amino acids. CDR3 region: CASSGTGPYEQYF. CDR3 bases: TGTGCCAGTTCCGGGACAGGTCCCTACGAGCAGTACTTC.

The chain couples TRBV5-1 to TRBJ2-1; 8 bases agree with TRBD2. The germline V gene has CDR1 SGHRS and CDR2 YFSETQ. V lost 1 base, J lost 4 bases, and 1 base stayed unmatched. The CDR3 is made up of 14 amino acids. CDR3 in DNA: TGCGCCAGCAGCTTGACTAGCGGTTACAATGAGCAGTTCTTC. This codes for CASSLTSGYNEQFF.

The chain uses TRBV2 and TRBJ1-1, with D maybe TRBD1 (6 bases). The V end lost 9 bases, the J end lost 1 base, and 12 bases lay between the germline ends. The CDR3 has 13 amino acids. CDR1 and CDR2 from the germline V gene are SNHLY and FYNNEI. DNA for the CDR3: TGTGCCAGGGGGGCAGGTTCGAACACTGAAGCTTTCTTT. Its protein is CARGAGSNTEAFF.

This clone is deemed medium-sized. The chain has TRBV7-8 and TRBJ2-1, with 7 bases that match TRBD2. The length of the CDR3 is 15 residues. CDR1 SGHVS and CDR2 FQNEAQ come from the germline V gene. Trimming at V came to 1 base and at J to 7 bases, leaving 7 bases not matched to a gene. In DNA, the CDR3 is TGTGCCAGCAGCTTAGAGGCGGGAGTAGGGAATGAGCAGTTCTTC. This translates into CASSLEAGVGNEQFF.

The chain recombines TRBV6-1 with TRBJ2-7; 7 bases match TRBD2. This CDR3 region has 11 residues. CDR1 MNHNS and CDR2 SASEGT come from the germline V gene. V shed 11 bases, J shed 6 bases, and the junction held 7 bases outside the gene matches. The chain's CDR3 is CAGGLLGEQYF. The CDR3 region has the DNA TGTGCCGGGGGACTACTAGGCGAGCAGTACTTC.

The V call is TRBV6-1, the J call TRBJ1-5; weak D call: TRBD1 (5 bases). Trimming stripped 2 bases from V and 0 bases from J, with 20 bases between. The CDR3 extends over 19 amino acids. CDR1 is MNHNS, CDR2 SASEGT, per germline. CDR3 loop: CASSERLGGSQVSNQPQHF. In DNA form, the CDR3 reads TGTGCCAGCAGTGAAAGGTTGGGTGGATCACAGGTTAGCAATCAGCCCCAGCATTTT.

The V gene is TRBV27, the J gene TRBJ2-5; 7 bases are a match to TRBD2. Germline V gives CDR1 MNHEY, CDR2 SMNVEV (reference sequence). CDR3 size: 14 residues. Trimming took 3 bases from V and 4 from J; bases not matched to a gene: 5. The CDR3 sequence is CASSFQRGGETQYF. CDR3 DNA: TGTGCCAGCAGTTTCCAGCGGGGTGGAGAGACCCAGTACTTC.

This clone was found a few times. This chain uses TRBV7-9 with TRBJ2-1, with 7 bases aligning to TRBD1. Looked up from germline, CDR1 is SEHNR and CDR2 is FQNEAQ (reference sequence). The CDR3 is made up of 13 amino acids. The ends lost 5 bases at V and 8 bases at J; junction bases unmatched: 6. This chain's CDR3 is CASSEGQFDEQFF. CDR3 nucleotides: TGTGCCAGCAGCGAGGGACAGTTTGATGAGCAGTTCTTC. Full variable domain (missing parts from reference TRBV7-9 and TRBJ2-1): DTGVSQNPRHKITKRGQNVTFRCDPISEHNRLYWYRQTLGQGPEFLTYFQNEAQLEKSRLLSDRFSAERPKGSFSTLEIQRTEQGDSAMYLCASSEGQFDEQFFGPGTRLTVL.

The chain carries TRBV2 and TRBJ2-1, with D unresolved. Germline lookup yields CDR1 SNHLY and CDR2 FYNNEI. CDR3 size: 16 residues. V shed 1 base and J shed 3 bases, with 13 bases lying between them. CDR3: CASSEGAPQSYNEQFF. The DNA of the CDR3 is TGTGCCAGCAGTGAAGGAGCTCCTCAGAGCTACAATGAGCAGTTCTTC.

The rearrangement links TRBV30 to TRBJ2-5, with TRBD1 identical over 10 bases. CDR1 is GTSNPN, CDR2 SVGIG, per germline (reference sequence). The CDR3 loop spans 13 amino acids. Trimming took 7 bases from V and 4 from J; bases not matched to a gene: 6. The CDR3 DNA sequence: TGTGCCTCCACCAGGACAGGGGGAGAGACCCAGTACTTC. This sequence encodes CASTRTGGETQYF.

The V and J genes are TRBV6-6 and TRBJ2-1; D may be TRBD1 (5 bases). Germline V gene sequence: CDR1 MNHNY, CDR2 SVGAGI (reference sequence). V was trimmed by 4 bases and J by 8 bases, leaving 21 bases between them. The CDR3 runs 16 residues. Written as DNA, the CDR3 is TGTGCCAGCAGTTTTGACAGAAACGCAGGGATGTATGAGCAGTTCTTC. Its protein product is CASSFDRNAGMYEQFF.

The genes are TRBV6-1 and TRBJ2-2, with 9 bases identical to TRBD1. There are 15 residues in the CDR3. The germline CDR1 and CDR2 sequences are MNHNS and SASEGT. V shed 6 bases, J shed 6 bases, and the junction held 8 bases outside the gene matches. CDR3 coding DNA: TGTGCCAGCAGCACCGGGACAGGGTCGGCCGGGGAGCTGTTTTTT. Translation gives CASSTGTGSAGELFF.

The chain joins TRBV7-6 to TRBJ2-7; the match to TRBD1 covers 7 bases. The CDR3 is 14 residues long. J lost 6 bases, V lost 4 bases, and 9 bases had no gene match. The V gene's germline CDR1 is SGHVS and CDR2 FNYEAQ. The CDR3 loop reads CASSSQVDRVEQYF. CDR3 bases: TGTGCCAGCAGCTCCCAGGTTGACAGGGTCGAGCAGTACTTC.

The genes are TRBV4-3 and TRBJ2-2; D call uncertain. The CDR3 is 17 amino acids. Germline loops: CDR1 LGHNA, CDR2 YSLEER. Trimming took off 0 bases at V and 6 bases at J, with 17 bases between the two ends. The CDR3: CASSQDSVGTTSGELFF. CDR3 nucleotide sequence: TGCGCCAGCAGCCAAGATTCCGTGGGAACGACGTCCGGGGAGCTGTTTTTT.

The chain carries TRBV10-1 and TRBJ2-5, with D perhaps matching TRBD1 or TRBD2 (5 bases each). Trimming shortened V by 0 bases and J by 2 bases, and 10 bases separated the two germline ends. CDR1 and CDR2 (germline): WNHNN, SYGVQD (reference sequence). The CDR3 is made up of 15 amino acids. CDR3 DNA sequence: TGCGCCAGCAGTGAGTCGGACGGGGCACAAGAGACCCAGTACTTC. As protein: CASSESDGAQETQYF.

The V and J genes are TRBV13 and TRBJ2-7; 11 nucleotides agree with TRBD2. Trimming removed 8 bases from V and 0 bases from J; junction bases left unmatched: 6. Germline loops: CDR1 PRHDT, CDR2 FYEKMQ (reference sequence). The CDR3 runs to 15 residues. CDR3 in DNA: TGTGCCAGCCGGAAACTAGCGGGGGACTCCTACGAGCAGTACTTC. It specifies CASRKLAGDSYEQYF.